A single sample is the source of the 32 T cell receptor beta chains below, sequenced in a study of human T cells and chemical hapten exposure. Time point denoted: pre-sensitization, week 0. The sample's treatment: therapeutic diphenylcyclopropenone sensitization with weekly scalp DPC. MiXCR, run by TCRdb on the RACE reads, gives a single entry per CDR3 protein. The data show around 330,000 distinct CDR3 sequences, approximately 5% seen once. The sequencing here drew on whole blood, taken in connection with sensitization to the hapten diphenylcyclopropenone (DPC). Receptor source: a woman between 18 and 29 years old with alopecia areata. Some clones in this sample may be carry-over from other donors' samples.

The table lists this clonotype with many counts. V gene TRBV6-1 combines with J gene TRBJ2-3; either TRBD1 or TRBD2 may fit D (5 bases each). V lost 6 bases and J lost 0, with 10 bases in between. This CDR3 has 14 amino acids. Germline V CDR1 and CDR2: MNHNS, SASEGT. The DNA of the CDR3 is TGTGCCAGCAGGGGACGAGAGAGCACAGATACGCAGTATTTT. This encodes CASRGRESTDTQYF.

This clonotype was seen more than once but under ten times. The chain recombines TRBV7-8 with TRBJ2-3; D remains unclear. The V and J ends lost 4 bases and 6 bases respectively, with 5 bases between them. CDR1 is SGHVS and CDR2 is FQNEAQ in the germline V gene. This CDR3 has 11 amino acids. The CDR3 bases are TGTGCCAGCAGCTCCTGGGATACGCAGTATTTT. This gives the protein CASSSWDTQYF. Based on the CDR3 plus reference TRBV7-8 and TRBJ2-3, the full variable domain is GAGVSQSPRYKVAKRGQDVALRCDPISGHVSLFWYQQALGQGPEFLTYFQNEAQLDKSGLPSDRFFAERPEGSVSTLKIQRTQQEDSAVYLCASSSWDTQYFGPGTRLTVL.

There are a few counts of this clonotype. V usage is TRBV4-2 and J usage is TRBJ1-6; D is perhaps TRBD1 (5 bases). V dropped 1 base and J dropped 8 bases, with 12 bases sitting between them. Germline V gives CDR1 LGHNA, CDR2 YNFKEQ. The CDR3 spans 15 residues. The CDR3 protein is CASSQAAGGDSPLHF. The CDR3 nucleotides are TGTGCCAGCAGCCAAGCGGCGGGAGGGGATTCACCCCTCCACTTT.

This clonotype was counted only a few times. One end of the junction varies from germline; a read error may be responsible. The V gene is TRBV7-7, the J gene TRBJ1-2; D ambiguous. Germline-derived CDR1 and CDR2 are SSHAT and FNYEAQ (reference sequence). The CDR3 has 13 amino acids. The CDR3 DNA reads TGTGCTAGCAGCCCGAACCCGGGCTATGGCTACACCTTC. It codes for CASSPNPGYGYTF.

This clonotype was observed a few times. This chain links TRBV9 with TRBJ2-5; D possibly corresponds to TRBD2 (6 bases). Trimming removed 0 bases from V and 3 bases from J, with 12 bases in between. The CDR3 sequence is 15 residues long. CDR1 and CDR2 from the germline V gene are SGDLS and YYNGEE. The DNA for the CDR3 is TGTGCCAGCAGCGTAGCCGGGACTCAGAAAGAGACCCAGTACTTC. As protein: CASSVAGTQKETQYF.

The sample holds many counts of this clonotype. The V and J genes are TRBV27 and TRBJ1-6; 10 bases agree with TRBD1. With V trimmed by 5 bases and J by 6 bases, 4 bases remained unmatched. The CDR3 has 15 amino acids. Germline CDR1 is MNHEY and CDR2 is SMNVEV (reference sequence). The CDR3 nucleotides are TGTGCCAGCAGTCCTGGGGACAGGGGTAATTCACCCCTCCACTTT. Translation: CASSPGDRGNSPLHF.

This clonotype showed up many times. The V and J genes are TRBV13 and TRBJ2-2; TRBD2 might be the D (6 bases). Germline loops: CDR1 PRHDT, CDR2 FYEKMQ (reference sequence). The CDR3 runs 15 residues. V dropped 0 bases and J dropped 3 bases, with 8 bases sitting between them. The CDR3 loop reads CASSLGGLDTGELFF. The CDR3 coding sequence is TGTGCCAGCAGCTTAGGGGGACTCGACACCGGGGAGCTGTTTTTT.

The chain links TRBV28 to TRBJ1-5; 7 positions match TRBD1. After removal of 7 bases from V and 1 base from J, the junction contained 13 bases not matched to a gene. The germline V gene encodes CDR1 MDHEN and CDR2 SYDVKM. The CDR3 covers 17 residues. DNA for the CDR3: TGTGCCAGCATCATGGGGGGCACAGGGGAGAGCAATCAGCCCCAGCATTTT. It specifies CASIMGGTGESNQPQHF. Looking up the rest from reference TRBV28 and TRBJ1-5 gives the full variable domain: DVKVTQSSRYLVKRTGEKVFLECVQDMDHENMFWYRQDPGLGLRLIYFSYDVKMKEKGDIPEGYSVSREKKERFSLILESASTNQTSMYLCASIMGGTGESNQPQHFGDGTRLSIL.

This clonotype was observed many times. The chain employs TRBV2 and TRBJ1-1; 10 bases are a match to TRBD1. Germline assignment: CDR1 SNHLY and CDR2 FYNNEI. After removal of 4 bases from V and 8 bases from J, the junction contained 4 bases not matched to a gene. This CDR3 has 13 residues. For the CDR3, the DNA is TGTGCCAGCAGTGGGGACAGGGGAGCCGAAGCTTTCTTT. Protein product: CASSGDRGAEAFF.

Note on this clonotype: The conserved phenylalanine or tryptophan normally closing the CDR3 is absent here, so this likely arose from a read error. The DNA is left out, because the CDR3 cannot be placed on it with certainty; the CDR3 is given as TCRdb lists it. J is TRBJ2-7 and V is TRBV20-1; the D call of TRBD1 is as the table states it, not checked on the DNA. Per the germline V gene, CDR1 is DFQATT and CDR2 is SNEGSKA (reference sequence). Counting both end residues, the CDR3 totals 12 amino acids. CDR3 sequence reads: CSARVPGTGLHL.

In its sample, this clonotype was seen a few times. Mismatch with germline at one junction end may stem from a read error. The chain has TRBV20-1 and TRBJ2-1; TRBD2 might be the D (7 bases). The CDR3 extends over 12 amino acids. Germline values: CDR1 DFQATT, CDR2 SNEGSKA (reference sequence). CDR3: CSWRGPYNEQFF. The CDR3 DNA reads as TGTAGCTGGCGGGGGCCCTACAATGAGCAGTTCTTC.

This chain links TRBV27 with TRBJ2-5, with TRBD1 matching over 7 bases. The CDR3 spans 14 residues. Germline assignment: CDR1 MNHEY and CDR2 SMNVEV (reference sequence). After removal of 8 bases from V and 5 bases from J, the junction contained 11 bases not matched to a gene. The CDR3 DNA follows: TGTGCCAGCCATATGCTAGGGGGCCAGGAGACCCAGTACTTC. As protein: CASHMLGGQETQYF.

This clonotype was detected a few times. V usage is TRBV9 and J usage is TRBJ2-1; D gene ambiguous. The CDR3 length is 14 residues. Germline values: CDR1 SGDLS, CDR2 YYNGEE. Trimming took 4 bases from V and 9 from J, leaving 17 bases between them. CDR3 sequence: CASSPPSRAPEQFF. DNA for the CDR3: TGTGCCAGCAGCCCCCCATCCCGGGCCCCTGAGCAGTTCTTC. Using reference TRBV9 and TRBJ2-1 for the parts outside the CDR3, the full variable domain is DSGVTQTPKHLITATGQRVTLRCSPRSGDLSVYWYQQSLDQGLQFLIQYYNGEERAKGNILERFSAQQFPDLHSELNLSSLELGDSALYFCASSPPSRAPEQFFGPGTRLTVL.

The chain combines TRBV29-1 with TRBJ1-1; D gene uncertain. The germline CDR1 and CDR2 sequences are SQVTM and ANQGSEA. The CDR3 contains 13 residues. V was shortened by 6 bases and J by 1 base, with 12 bases between the two germline ends. CDR3 nucleotides: TGCAGCGTCCGGGAACAGACGAACACTGAAGCTTTCTTT. Its translation: CSVREQTNTEAFF.

The chain recombines TRBV20-1 with TRBJ1-1; no definite D call. V lost 5 bases and J lost 0, with 7 bases in between. Germline lookup yields CDR1 DFQATT and CDR2 SNEGSKA (reference sequence). The CDR3 is 12 amino acids. CDR3 sequence: CSAEKVNTEAFF. CDR3 nucleotide sequence: TGCAGTGCTGAAAAGGTGAACACTGAAGCTTTCTTT.

This clonotype was counted only a few times. V is TRBV7-2 and J is TRBJ1-6; D unresolved. Between the trimmed V and J ends, which lost 1 base and 9 bases, there was a span of 13 bases. Looked up from germline, CDR1 is SGHTA and CDR2 is FQGNSA. The CDR3 is 15 residues long. The CDR3 region is CASSLVGGYISPLHF. DNA of the CDR3: TGTGCCAGCAGCTTAGTAGGCGGTTACATTTCACCCCTCCACTTT.

This clonotype has ten or more counts. The chain recombines TRBV29-1 with TRBJ1-1; tentatively, D is TRBD1 (6 bases). Trimming took off 6 bases at V and 2 bases at J, with 13 bases between the two ends. The CDR3 totals 13 residues. CDR1 is SQVTM and CDR2 is ANQGSEA in the germline V gene. CDR3 sequence (DNA): TGCAGCGTGGCCGGACAGAGAAACACTGAAGCTTTCTTT. Its translation is CSVAGQRNTEAFF.

There are many counts of this clonotype. This chain connects TRBV20-1 to TRBJ1-1, with 8 positions matching TRBD1. Germline V gene lookup returns CDR1 DFQATT and CDR2 SNEGSKA (reference sequence). The CDR3 is 15 residues long. V shed 0 bases and J 6 bases; nucleotides not matched to a gene: 9. The CDR3 coding sequence is TGCAGTGCTAGAGACCCAGGACAGGGTTCGGCTGAAGCTTTCTTT. It yields the protein CSARDPGQGSAEAFF.

This clonotype has a handful of counts. The V call is TRBV7-2, the J call TRBJ2-3; D may be TRBD1 or TRBD2 (6 bases each). Germline V gives CDR1 SGHTA, CDR2 FQGNSA. Trimming took off 4 bases at V and 3 bases at J, with 17 bases between the two ends. The CDR3 totals 16 residues. CDR3 sequence reads: CASSSSQGTVTDTQYF. CDR3 DNA: TGTGCCAGCAGCTCTTCTCAGGGGACTGTAACAGATACGCAGTATTTT.

This clonotype was found many times. The chain couples TRBV4-1 to TRBJ2-2, with TRBD2 matching over 8 bases. The CDR3 spans 17 residues. Germline values: CDR1 MGHRA, CDR2 YSYEKL. V shed 6 bases, J shed 0 bases, and the junction held 9 bases outside the gene matches. CDR3 residues: CASRRTPGGPNTGELFF. DNA for the CDR3: TGCGCCAGCAGACGGACTCCGGGGGGGCCGAACACCGGGGAGCTGTTTTTT.

This clonotype was seen a handful of times. The chain employs TRBV6-6 and TRBJ1-2, with TRBD1 identical over 7 bases. Germline CDR1 is MNHNY and CDR2 is SVGAGI (reference sequence). The CDR3 runs 15 residues. The ends lost 6 bases at V and 4 bases at J; junction bases unmatched: 11. The chain's CDR3 is CASSPGTDNLYGYTF. The CDR3, as DNA: TGTGCCAGCAGCCCAGGGACAGATAACCTCTATGGCTACACCTTC.

This clonotype was picked up many times. The chain has TRBV29-1 and TRBJ2-2; D uncertain. Looked up from germline, CDR1 is SQVTM and CDR2 is ANQGSEA. V lost 6 bases, J lost 2 bases, and 10 bases lay in between. The CDR3 is made up of 13 amino acids. The CDR3 DNA reads TGCAGCGTAGGATTAAGCAACACCGGGGAGCTGTTTTTT. Protein: CSVGLSNTGELFF.

Here the CDR3 reads CSAPYIGTGGHQPQHF. For the CDR3, the DNA is TGCAGTGCTCCTTATATCGGGACAGGCGGACATCAGCCCCAGCATTTT. The rearrangement uses TRBV20-1 and TRBJ1-5, with 8 bases that match TRBD1. Germline values: CDR1 DFQATT, CDR2 SNEGSKA (reference sequence). This CDR3 comprises 16 residues. With V trimmed by 5 bases and J by 5 bases, 14 bases remained unmatched.

The rearrangement joins TRBV5-8 to TRBJ2-1; 8 nucleotides agree with TRBD2. V shed 5 bases, J shed 1 base, and the junction held 14 bases outside the gene matches. This CDR3 spans 18 amino acids. CDR1 and CDR2 from the germline V gene are SGHTS and YDEGEE. The CDR3 nucleotides read TGTGCCAGCAGATACGGGGGGGCAGGCGGGGGATCCTACAATGAGCAGTTCTTC. As protein: CASRYGGAGGGSYNEQFF.

This clonotype was picked up a small number of times. This chain uses TRBV29-1 with TRBJ2-3, with D tentatively TRBD2 (6 bases). This CDR3 region has 13 residues. Germline CDR1 SQVTM, CDR2 ANQGSEA. The V end was cut by 7 bases, the J end by 2 bases, with 13 bases between. Written as DNA, the CDR3 is TGCAGCGGGGCGGGGCGGCCCACAGATACGCAGTATTTT. Translation: CSGAGRPTDTQYF.

At least ten counts were recorded for this clonotype. This chain links TRBV28 with TRBJ2-7; TRBD2 is a possible D gene (5 bases). The CDR3 is 11 residues long. Germline V gene sequence: CDR1 MDHEN, CDR2 SYDVKM. This CDR3 reads CLSRGSYEQYF. The CDR3 nucleotides are TGTCTCTCCCGGGGTTCCTACGAGCAGTACTTC. The full variable domain, completed using reference TRBV28 and TRBJ2-7, is DVKVTQSSRYLVKRTGEKVFLECVQDMDHENMFWYRQDPGLGLRLIYFSYDVKMKEKGDIPEGYSVSREKKERFSLILESASTNQTSMYLCLSRGSYEQYFGPGTRLTVT.

The chain carries TRBV5-6 and TRBJ1-2; maybe TRBD1 (6 bases). The germline gives CDR1 SGHDT, CDR2 YYEEEE. Trimming shortened V by 1 base and J by 4 bases, and 17 bases separated the two germline ends. The CDR3 length is 16 residues. In DNA, the CDR3 is TGTGCCAGCAGCTTGAGGAGACAGGACGATGGCTATGGCTACACCTTC. It is translated as CASSLRRQDDGYGYTF.

The chain joins TRBV11-2 to TRBJ2-5; the D call may be TRBD1 or TRBD2 (5 bases each). CDR1 SGHAT and CDR2 FQNNGV come from the germline V gene. The CDR3 runs 13 residues. Deletions cut 5 bases from V and 2 bases from J, with 9 bases between. CDR3 bases: TGTGCCAGCAGCGTTTGGGGGCAAGAGACCCAGTACTTC. It specifies CASSVWGQETQYF.

Ten or more counts support this clonotype. The chain is built from TRBV10-2 and TRBJ2-3; a possible D gene is TRBD1 (6 bases). V lost 2 bases and J 3 bases, leaving 9 bases between the germline ends. The CDR3 totals 14 residues. The germline V gene has CDR1 WSHSY and CDR2 SAAADI. The CDR3 protein is CASSEKGVTDTQYF. The CDR3 coding sequence is TGCGCCAGCAGTGAGAAGGGGGTTACAGATACGCAGTATTTT.

This clonotype was seen more than once but under ten times. This sequence joins TRBV28 and TRBJ1-5; maybe TRBD1 (5 bases). Deletions cut 3 bases from V and 3 bases from J, with 12 bases between. The CDR3 sequence is 15 residues long. The germline gives CDR1 MDHEN, CDR2 SYDVKM. This chain's CDR3 is CASSFNRGLNQPQHF. For the CDR3, the DNA is TGTGCCAGCAGTTTTAATAGGGGCCTCAATCAGCCCCAGCATTTT.

The chain employs TRBV7-9 and TRBJ2-5; the D gene is possibly TRBD2 (6 bases). Per the germline V gene, CDR1 is SEHNR and CDR2 is FQNEAQ (reference sequence). The V end lost 1 base, the J end lost 3 bases, and 9 bases lay between the germline ends. The CDR3 has 14 amino acids. In nucleotides, the CDR3 is TGTGCCAGCAGCTTAGTCCGGGAGAAAGAGACCCAGTACTTC. Translation gives CASSLVREKETQYF.

This clonotype has a single count. The rearrangement links TRBV4-2 to TRBJ2-5; 8 bases agree with TRBD2. After removal of 4 bases from V and 3 bases from J, the junction contained 10 bases not matched to a gene. CDR1 LGHNA and CDR2 YNFKEQ come from the germline V gene. This CDR3 comprises 16 residues. The CDR3 sequence: CASSPVERGPEETQYF. As DNA, the CDR3 is TGTGCCAGCAGCCCAGTCGAGCGGGGGCCGGAAGAGACCCAGTACTTC.